One and the same sample provided the 25 T cell receptor beta chains below, sequenced in a study of spatial heterogeneity in lung cancer. Study observations and caveats: Counts that tracked tumor mutation counts were those of expanded intratumoral alpha and beta TCRs.

The time point denotes: sample taken at primary tumor resection. No antigens are known for them. TCRdb recomputed calls from the 5' RACE reads with MiXCR, one row per CDR3 protein. The sample consists of 11,000 to 15,000 distinct CDR3 sequences, 4.7% of them appearing once. The specimen was lung tumor tissue, collected at surgery. The receptors were gathered from a female donor with early-stage non-small cell lung cancer.

This clonotype was detected ten times or more. This beta chain is a stray read from a library made for alpha chains; its abundance is not meaningful. The rearrangement joins TRBV7-6 to TRBJ2-7, with no clear D. Germline lookup yields CDR1 SGHVS and CDR2 FNYEAQ. CDR3 size: 13 residues. Trimming removed 5 bases from V and 3 bases from J, with 11 bases in between. CDR3 protein: CASSKGPNYEQYF. CDR3 nucleotide sequence: TGTGCCAGCAGCAAAGGACCGAACTACGAGCAGTACTTC.

This clonotype was recorded many times. As an off-target read in a library built for alpha chains, this beta chain has a frequency of little significance. This chain connects TRBV20-1 to TRBJ1-3; D is undetermined. Germline V gives CDR1 DFQATT, CDR2 SNEGSKA (reference sequence). The CDR3 is 14 amino acids. V gave up 7 bases and J gave up 0 bases, with 13 bases separating them. In nucleotides, the CDR3 is TGCAGTGGGATTCCAGCCTTCTCTGGAAACACCATATATTTT. It codes for CSGIPAFSGNTIYF.

This clonotype was recorded many times. The library was prepared for alpha chains; this beta chain is a stray read, so its frequency means little. The chain joins TRBV13 to TRBJ1-5; D may be TRBD1 (5 bases). Germline CDR1 is PRHDT and CDR2 is FYEKMQ (reference sequence). The CDR3 is 14 residues long. With 3 bases removed from V and 1 base from J, the gap between germline ends came to 7 bases. This CDR3 reads CASSFRGSNQPQHF. CDR3 in DNA: TGTGCCAGCAGCTTTAGGGGCAGCAATCAGCCCCAGCATTTT.

This clonotype occurred many times. The library was prepared for alpha chains; this beta chain is a stray read, so its frequency means little. The V gene is TRBV7-9, the J gene TRBJ2-4; weak D call: TRBD1 (6 bases). This CDR3 contains 15 residues. In germline, CDR1 is SEHNR, CDR2 FQNEAQ (reference sequence). Trimming pared 5 bases from V and 6 bases from J, leaving 17 bases between. This chain's CDR3 is CASSRPDSIGNIQYF. CDR3 DNA: TGTGCCAGCAGCCGCCCGGACAGCATAGGAAACATTCAGTACTTC.

This clonotype was seen ten or more times. The library was designed around alpha chains, so this beta chain is a stray read whose abundance carries little weight. The chain recombines TRBV6-5 with TRBJ2-1, with 12 bases that match TRBD2. Germline V gene sequence: CDR1 MNHEY, CDR2 SVGAGI. This CDR3 is built from 16 residues. The V gene end was trimmed by 2 bases and the J gene end by 11 bases; junction bases not matched to a gene: 10. CDR3 amino acids: CASSYDASGGAKKQFF. CDR3 DNA sequence: TGTGCCAGCAGTTACGACGCTAGCGGGGGGGCCAAGAAGCAGTTCTTC.

This clonotype appeared a few times. This beta chain is a stray read from a library made for alpha chains; its abundance is not meaningful. The CDR3 DNA reads TGCGCCAGCAGCCGGACTAGCGGGGAGCCCGACTACGAGCAGTACTTC. Its translation is CASSRTSGEPDYEQYF. This chain connects TRBV5-1 to TRBJ2-7, with 12 nucleotides matching TRBD2. Germline CDR1 is SGHRS and CDR2 is YFSETQ. The CDR3 length is 16 residues. Germline trimming cut 4 bases from V and 3 bases from J; bases unmatched to any gene: 8.

This clonotype was seen many times. For a library built for alpha chains, this beta chain is a stray read; little rests on its size. This chain links TRBV6-2 or TRBV6-3 with TRBJ2-1; D gene ambiguous. The CDR3 contains 13 residues. Trimming pared 6 bases from V and 0 bases from J, leaving 6 bases between. Germline CDR1 and CDR2: MNHEY and SVGEGT. The CDR3 loop is CASRDSSYNEQFF. CDR3 nucleotides: TGTGCCAGCAGGGATAGCTCCTACAATGAGCAGTTCTTC.

The sample holds many counts of this clonotype. This beta chain was picked up by a library intended for alpha chains and is off target, so its count carries little meaning. This sequence joins TRBV6-5 and TRBJ2-7; perhaps D is TRBD1 or TRBD2 (5 bases each). From germline, CDR1 is MNHEY and CDR2 SVGAGI. Trimming pared 4 bases from V and 6 bases from J, leaving 19 bases between. This CDR3 has 15 residues. The CDR3 DNA sequence: TGTGCCAGCAGTTCCTCGGGAAGGGGTAAGGGCGAGCAGTACTTC. Its translation is CASSSSGRGKGEQYF.

This clonotype occurred a few times. A library prepared for alpha chains yielded this beta chain as an off-target read; its size is of little meaning. The CDR3 sequence is CASRTGIKRELFF. The CDR3 DNA reads TGTGCCAGCAGGACGGGGATAAAAAGGGAGCTGTTTTTT. The chain carries TRBV27 and TRBJ2-2; maybe TRBD2 (5 bases). Between the trimmed V and J ends, which lost 6 bases and 9 bases, there was a span of 14 bases. The CDR3 consists of 13 residues. The germline CDR1 and CDR2 sequences are MNHEY and SMNVEV (reference sequence).

This clonotype was observed at least ten times. As an off-target read in a library built for alpha chains, this beta chain has a frequency of little significance. The chain combines TRBV19 with TRBJ1-5; D not certain. V was clipped by 3 bases and J by 9 bases, with 15 bases between them. Germline CDR1 is LNHDA and CDR2 is SQIVND (reference sequence). The CDR3 totals 14 residues. The CDR3 DNA sequence: TGTGCCAGTAGTATCCCCTCGGGAAATGCGCCCCAGCATTTT. The encoded protein is CASSIPSGNAPQHF.

The table lists this clonotype with many counts. A library made for alpha chains picked up this beta chain off target, so its size means little. V usage is TRBV20-1 and J usage is TRBJ1-1; D is unclear. This CDR3 has 14 amino acids. The germline V and J ends were trimmed by 6 bases and 5 bases, with 19 bases remaining between them. The germline gives CDR1 DFQATT, CDR2 SNEGSKA (reference sequence). As DNA, the CDR3 is TGCAGTGCAGAGAAGACGGGGAGGGATACTGAAGCTTTCTTT. It yields the protein CSAEKTGRDTEAFF.

This clonotype was counted many times. In a library made to pick up alpha chains, this beta chain is a stray read with a size that means little. The chain uses TRBV27 and TRBJ2-5; 10 bases match TRBD2. V was clipped by 6 bases and J by 1 base; unmatched bases: 8. The CDR3 totals 16 residues. Germline assignment: CDR1 MNHEY and CDR2 SMNVEV (reference sequence). The chain's CDR3 is CASRDTGTSVQETQYF. CDR3 nucleotides: TGTGCCAGCAGAGACACCGGGACTAGCGTCCAAGAGACCCAGTACTTC.

With regard to this clonotype: Little can be read into the size of this beta chain, an off-target read in a library designed for alpha chains. The gene calls are TRBV7-2 and TRBJ1-5; 7 bases agree with TRBD1. Per the germline V gene, CDR1 is SGHTA and CDR2 is FQGNSA. V shed 1 base, J shed 0 bases, and the junction held 6 bases outside the gene matches. CDR3 length equals 17 residues. The CDR3 sequence is CASSLVGGGSSNQPQHF. In DNA, the CDR3 is TGTGCCAGCAGCTTAGTAGGAGGGGGCTCTAGCAATCAGCCCCAGCATTTT.

The table lists this clonotype with many counts. This beta chain came through as a stray read in a library set up for alpha chains, and its size says little. V is TRBV10-3 and J is TRBJ2-5; 10 bases align to TRBD1. V dropped 2 bases and J dropped 3; count of bases not matched to a gene: 18. CDR3 length: 20 amino acids. Per the germline V gene, CDR1 is ENHRY and CDR2 is SYGVKD. Written as DNA, the CDR3 is TGTGCCATCAGTGAGAGCGGGCAAGGGGACGGGACAGGGGTGAAAGAGACCCAGTACTTC. Translation gives CAISESGQGDGTGVKETQYF.

This clonotype was found many times. This beta chain slipped into a library made for alpha chains as a stray read, so its size is not meaningful. The chain couples TRBV6-1 to TRBJ2-3; TRBD2 aligns across 10 bases. CDR1 is MNHNS, CDR2 SASEGT, per germline. The CDR3 sequence is 14 residues long. J was trimmed by 3 bases and V by 5 bases; bases with no gene match: 2. The CDR3 reads CASSRTSGTDTQYF. The CDR3 region has the DNA TGTGCCAGCAGTCGGACTAGCGGTACAGATACGCAGTATTTT.

Within the sample, this clonotype is large. For a library built for alpha chains, this beta chain is a stray read; little rests on its size. This chain connects TRBV5-1 to TRBJ2-1; TRBD2 matches at 14 bases. Looked up from germline, CDR1 is SGHRS and CDR2 is YFSETQ. Trimming at V came to 4 bases and at J to 8 bases, leaving 2 bases not matched to a gene. The CDR3 totals 14 residues. The CDR3 is CASSEGLAGDEQFF. CDR3 DNA sequence: TGCGCCAGCAGCGAGGGACTAGCGGGGGATGAGCAGTTCTTC. Full variable domain (rest looked up from reference TRBV5-1 and TRBJ2-1): KAGVTQTPRYLIKTRGQQVTLSCSPISGHRSVSWYQQTPGQGLQFLFEYFSETQRNKGNFPGRFSGRQFSNSRSEMNVSTLELGDSALYLCASSEGLAGDEQFFGPGTRLTVL.

This clonotype was counted many times. This beta chain came through as a stray read in a library set up for alpha chains, and its size says little. The chain is built from TRBV11-2 and TRBJ1-6; no firm D call. The CDR3 spans 15 residues. CDR1 and CDR2 (germline): SGHAT, FQNNGV. Between the trimmed V and J ends, which lost 1 base and 4 bases, there was a span of 8 bases. This chain's CDR3 is CASSLVPGYNSPLHF. The CDR3 DNA is TGTGCCAGCAGCTTAGTTCCAGGTTATAATTCACCCCTCCACTTT.

This clonotype showed up many times. This beta chain is a stray sequence in a library constructed for alpha chains; its clone size is not meaningful. The genes are TRBV9 and TRBJ2-7; D is uncertain. The CDR3 consists of 16 residues. The germline V and J ends were trimmed by 4 bases and 0 bases, with 17 bases remaining between them. Looked up from germline, CDR1 is SGDLS and CDR2 is YYNGEE. In nucleotides, the CDR3 is TGTGCCAGCAGCCCTCGAACTGGTTTCGGCTCCTACGAGCAGTACTTC. Amino acids: CASSPRTGFGSYEQYF. The whole variable domain, remainder taken from reference TRBV9 and TRBJ2-7, is DSGVTQTPKHLITATGQRVTLRCSPRSGDLSVYWYQQSLDQGLQFLIQYYNGEERAKGNILERFSAQQFPDLHSELNLSSLELGDSALYFCASSPRTGFGSYEQYFGPGTRLTVT.

This clonotype was observed many times. This beta chain was picked up by a library intended for alpha chains and is off target, so its count carries little meaning. This chain uses TRBV5-1 with TRBJ1-2; 7 bases line up with TRBD1. V trimming: 1 base; J trimming: 8 bases; junction bases outside the gene matches: 14. CDR1 is SGHRS, CDR2 YFSETQ, per germline. The CDR3 totals 16 residues. DNA of the CDR3: TGCGCCAGCAGCTTGCTCGTCGCAGGGGGAGTGGAAGGCTACACCTTC. It is translated as CASSLLVAGGVEGYTF.

Turning to this clonotype: This beta chain is an off-target read within a library intended for alpha chains, so its frequency means little. The chain joins TRBV7-3 to TRBJ2-2; 13 bases map to TRBD2. The CDR3 runs to 20 residues. Germline CDR1 reads SGHTA; CDR2 reads FQGTGA. J gave up 1 base and V 2 bases, and 10 bases lay outside the gene matches. The CDR3 nucleotides are TGTGCCAGCAGCTTAGCGCTCGGACTAGCGGGGGCCAGGAACACCGGGGAGCTGTTTTTT. Its protein product is CASSLALGLAGARNTGELFF.

This clonotype came up many times. This beta chain slipped into a library made for alpha chains as a stray read, so its size is not meaningful. V usage is TRBV10-3 and J usage is TRBJ2-1; D is possibly TRBD2 (6 bases). The V end was cut by 0 bases, the J end by 5 bases, with 8 bases between. Germline V gene sequence: CDR1 ENHRY, CDR2 SYGVKD. CDR3 length equals 14 residues. The CDR3 region has the DNA TGTGCCATCAGTGAGTCGGGACTCCACAATGAGCAGTTCTTC. This encodes CAISESGLHNEQFF.

This clonotype is large (0.1 to 1%) by share. This beta chain represents an off-target read in a library built for alpha chains; its size is of limited meaning. V gene TRBV3-1 combines with J gene TRBJ2-1, with 7 bases fitting TRBD2. The CDR3 spans 16 residues. Germline loops: CDR1 LGHDT, CDR2 YNNKEL (reference sequence). V gave up 1 base and J gave up 4 bases; unmatched junction bases: 7. The CDR3 here is CASSQVVSSGYNEQFF. The CDR3 DNA follows: TGTGCCAGCAGCCAAGTGGTTTCTAGCGGATACAATGAGCAGTTCTTC.

Many counts were recorded for this clonotype. The library was built for alpha chains, so this beta chain is an off-target read and its size means little. This sequence joins TRBV27 and TRBJ2-2; D is unresolved. The germline gives CDR1 MNHEY, CDR2 SMNVEV (reference sequence). This CDR3 spans 14 amino acids. The V gene lost 2 bases and the J gene lost 3 bases, with 7 bases spanning the gap. DNA of the CDR3: TGTGCCAGCAGTTTAGACCTTTACACCGGGGAGCTGTTTTTT. Translated, it gives CASSLDLYTGELFF.

Sample share makes this clonotype medium-sized. Compared with germline, one end of the junction differs, possibly owing to a read error. This beta chain slipped into a library made for alpha chains as a stray read, so its size is not meaningful. The V gene is TRBV27, the J gene TRBJ2-5, with D maybe TRBD2 (6 bases). This CDR3 spans 12 amino acids. Germline CDR1 MNHEY, CDR2 SMNVEV (reference sequence). The CDR3 is CASRATLGTWEF. The CDR3 coding sequence is TGTGCCAGCAGAGCTACCCTCGGGACTTGGGAGTTC.

This clonotype was detected many times. The size of this beta chain means little, since it is a stray read in a library made for alpha chains. The chain couples TRBV20-1 to TRBJ2-7, with D perhaps given as TRBD1 or TRBD2 (5 bases each). CDR1 is DFQATT and CDR2 is SNEGSKA in the germline V gene (reference sequence). The CDR3 totals 12 residues. The CDR3: CSLGPGLYEQYF. DNA of the CDR3: TGCAGCTTGGGACCGGGATTGTACGAGCAGTACTTC.